This is a list of T cell receptor beta chains from one sample in a study of CD8 T cells in Susac syndrome. TCRdb analysed the immunoSEQ multiplex PCR reads with MiXCR anew, one entry per CDR3 protein. The data show 150,000 to 200,000 distinct CDR3 sequences, with just under 95% seen just once and over 0.11% held by the top ten. The sample taken for sequencing was CD4+ T cells from PBMCs. These receptors all come from a human donor in good health. Both conserved end residues are part of each CDR3. The D gene is left open where the match is weak. Clone size is stated in some rows and not others, as once, few, many or a class when expanded.

size	D	J	V	length	CDR3	DNA
NA	NA	TRBJ1-1	TRBV2	13	CASSDTVNTEAFF	TGTGCCAGCAGTGACACGGTGAACACTGAAGCTTTCTTT
NA	TRBD1	TRBJ2-3	TRBV29-1	15	CSVKPGHTGADTQYF	TGCAGCGTGAAACCGGGACACACAGGGGCAGATACGCAGTATTTT
NA	NA	TRBJ2-2	TRBV5-6	15	CASSSFDLFAGELFF	TGTGCCAGCAGCAGCTTCGATCTTTTCGCCGGGGAGCTGTTTTTT
NA	TRBD1	TRBJ1-1	TRBV15	14	CATSRTGGRTEAFF	TGTGCCACCAGCAGAACAGGGGGCAGGACTGAAGCTTTCTTT
once	NA	TRBJ2-4	TRBV20-1	13	CSVFEVAKNIQYF	TGCAGTGTATTTGAGGTAGCCAAAAACATTCAGTACTTC
NA	NA	TRBJ1-1	TRBV7-2	16	CASSYRPGQLNTEAFF	TGTGCCAGCAGCTATAGACCGGGGCAGCTGAACACTGAAGCTTTCTTT
NA	NA	TRBJ2-7	TRBV15	14	CATRASSYSYEQYF	TGTGCCACCAGAGCCAGCTCTTACTCCTACGAGCAGTACTTC
NA	TRBD1	TRBJ1-2	TRBV9	17	CASSGRVQGGVGYGYTF	TGTGCCAGCAGCGGGCGAGTCCAGGGGGGCGTCGGCTATGGCTACACCTTC
NA	NA	TRBJ1-6	TRBV5-1	15	CASSLTGTQTSPLHF	TGCGCCAGCAGCTTGACTGGGACTCAAACCTCACCCCTCCACTTT
NA	TRBD1	TRBJ2-1	TRBV7-6	14	CASSQNPGGGEQFF	TGTGCCAGCAGCCAGAATCCAGGGGGCGGGGAGCAGTTCTTC
NA	TRBD1	TRBJ2-7	TRBV7-2	14	CASGRDRFSYEQYF	TGTGCCAGCGGCCGGGACAGGTTCTCCTACGAGCAGTACTTC
NA	TRBD1	TRBJ1-2	TRBV6-6	14	CASSPGQGAGGYTF	TGTGCCAGCAGCCCGGGACAGGGGGCAGGCGGCTACACCTTC
NA	NA	TRBJ1-2	TRBV5-1	13	CASSPEGNYGYTF	TGCGCCAGCAGCCCCGAGGGGAACTATGGCTACACCTTC
once	NA	TRBJ1-2	TRBV16	14	CASSQYAVSYGYTF	TGTGCCAGCAGCCAATACGCGGTCTCCTATGGCTACACCTTC
NA	TRBD1	TRBJ2-5	TRBV12-3/TRBV12-4	14	CASSPGQARETQYF	TGTGCCAGCAGTCCTGGACAGGCTCGAGAGACCCAGTACTTC
NA	TRBD2	TRBJ2-1	TRBV6-1	16	CASSDRGTSGYNEQFF	TGTGCCAGCAGTGATAGGGGGACTAGCGGATACAATGAGCAGTTCTTC
NA	NA	TRBJ2-7	TRBV3-1	14	CASSQLGGSYEQYF	TGTGCCAGCAGCCAACTCGGGGGCTCCTACGAGCAGTACTTC
once	NA	TRBJ2-3	TRBV9	15	CASSVLMGGTDTQYF	TGTGCCAGCAGCGTTTTGATGGGGGGCACAGATACGCAGTATTTT
NA	NA	TRBJ2-6	TRBV19	17	CASSILGGSSGANVLTF	TGTGCCAGTAGTATTCTTGGAGGGAGCTCTGGGGCCAACGTCCTGACTTTC
NA	NA	TRBJ1-1	TRBV6-5	15	CAKVNATEMNTEAFF	TGTGCCAAAGTAAACGCCACAGAGATGAACACTGAAGCTTTCTTT
NA	NA	TRBJ1-1	TRBV18	15	CASSPRGALDTEAFF	TGTGCCAGCTCCCCCAGAGGGGCGTTAGACACTGAAGCTTTCTTT